The rows below give T cell receptor beta chains drawn from one sample of a study of cytomegalovirus exposure and HLA in healthy donors. Method: immunoSEQ multiplex PCR; TCRdb's copy keeps in-frame clones and lacks some. The sample yields around 190,000 clones, about 81% seen once. Sequenced sample: PBMCs. The source of these receptors is a man in his thirties or forties in good health and CMV-seropositive. The CDR3 runs from the conserved cysteine through the conserved F or W. The order of the fields is V gene, D gene, J gene, CDR3 length, clone size, CDR3 DNA, CDR3 protein. The D gene is left open where the match is weak. Rows may omit the clone size; those that give it use once, few, many or a size class.

>TRBV27|-|TRBJ2-5|12|-
TGTGCCAGCAGTTACCTCGGGGAGACCCAGTACTTC
CASSYLGETQYF
>TRBV5-8|TRBD2|TRBJ2-7|16|once
TGTGCCAGCAGCTTGCTCTTGCGGGGGAATACCTACGAGCAGTACTTC
CASSLLLRGNTYEQYF
>TRBV4-3|TRBD2|TRBJ2-7|18|-
TGCGCCAGCAGCCAAAGCCCACAGGGGACTAGCGGCTCCTACGAGCAGTACTTC
CASSQSPQGTSGSYEQYF
>TRBV5-4|-|TRBJ1-5|15|-
TGTGCCAGCAGCTTGGAAGGATCAGGGAATCAGCCCCAGCATTTT
CASSLEGSGNQPQHF
>TRBV19|TRBD1|TRBJ1-3|16|-
TGTGCCAGTAGTGACGACAGGGGTCTGGGGCGAAACACCATATATTTT
CASSDDRGLGRNTIYF
>TRBV11-3|-|TRBJ2-1|14|-
TGTGCCAGCAGCCCCCAGGTCTCACAAAATGAGCAGTTCTTC
CASSPQVSQNEQFF
>TRBV27|-|TRBJ1-2|13|-
TGTGCCAGCAGCCCGTCGGGGGACTATGGCTACACCTTC
CASSPSGDYGYTF
>TRBV27|-|TRBJ1-4|17|few
TGTGCCAGCAGTTTAACCGAGACAGATGCAACTAATGAAAAACTGTTTTTT
CASSLTETDATNEKLFF
>TRBV7-3|TRBD1|TRBJ1-6|14|-
TGTGCCAGCAGCTTAGACAGGGGTGATTCACCCCTCCACTTT
CASSLDRGDSPLHF
>TRBV25-1|-|TRBJ2-1|15|-
TGTGCCAGCAGCCCTGAGGGCGGCTCCTACAATGAGCAGTTCTTC
CASSPEGGSYNEQFF
>TRBV30|TRBD2|TRBJ2-3|12|few
TGTGCCTGGAGTCAAAGCGGGGGCTCCATGTATTTT
CAWSQSGGSMYF
>TRBV14|-|TRBJ2-3|16|-
TGTGCCAGCAGCCAAGCGGTGGGCAGGTCAGGGTATACGCAGTATTTT
CASSQAVGRSGYTQYF
>TRBV4-1|-|TRBJ2-5|15|-
TGCGCCAGCAGCCAAGTCCAGGGTGATCAAGAGACCCAGTACTTC
CASSQVQGDQETQYF
>TRBV15|-|TRBJ2-6|16|-
TGTGCCACCAGCATTGAGACGGGGGGCGTGGCCAACGTCCTGACTTTC
CATSIETGGVANVLTF
>TRBV25-1|-|TRBJ1-4|14|few
TGTGCCAGCAAGTTGGGGGGGCGTGGTGAAAAACTGTTTTTT
CASKLGGRGEKLFF
>TRBV25-1|-|TRBJ2-6|15|many
TGTGCCAGCAGCCCGCAGGGGTTTGGGGCCAACGTCCTGACTTTC
CASSPQGFGANVLTF
>TRBV5-1|-|TRBJ2-2|15|-
TGCGCCAGCAGCGGTCCGGACACTTACACCGGGGAGCTGTTTTTT
CASSGPDTYTGELFF
>TRBV7-3|TRBD2|TRBJ2-2|16|-
TGTGCCAGCAGCCCCTATAGCGGGAGTGTCACCGGGGAGCTGTTTTTT
CASSPYSGSVTGELFF
>TRBV19|-|TRBJ1-1|14|-
TGTGCCAGTATCTCACGTAGGGGGAACACTGAAGCTTTCTTT
CASISRRGNTEAFF
>TRBV19|-|TRBJ2-4|17|-
TGTGCCAGTAGTCCCGGGTTCGAGAGGCAAGTAAAAAACATTCAGTACTTC
CASSPGFERQVKNIQYF
>TRBV9|TRBD2|TRBJ2-1|16|-
TGTGCCAGCAGCGTACAAGGGACTAGCGCTGGGAATGAGCAGTTCTTC
CASSVQGTSAGNEQFF
>TRBV4-3|TRBD1|TRBJ1-5|17|once
TGCGCCAGCAGCCAAGATCCCGCGACAGGGAGCAATCAGCCCCAGCATTTT
CASSQDPATGSNQPQHF
>TRBV12-5|TRBD1|TRBJ1-3|17|-
TGTGCTAGTGGTTTGGTACTAAGACAGGGGTCTGGAAACACCATATATTTT
CASGLVLRQGSGNTIYF
>TRBV15|-|TRBJ2-5|14|-
TGTGCCACCAGCGGGTCGGGGAGCAAAGAGACCCAGTACTTC
CATSGSGSKETQYF
>TRBV6-6|TRBD2|TRBJ2-7|15|-
TGTGCCAGCAGTTACGGCCAACTAGCGGGGGTCGAGCAGTACTTC
CASSYGQLAGVEQYF
>TRBV27|-|TRBJ2-3|15|-
TGTGCCAGCAGTTTTGGAGGGGTTAGCACAGACACGCAGTATTTT
CASSFGGVSTDTQYF
>TRBV10-3|TRBD1|TRBJ1-2|15|-
TGTGCCATCAGAGAGTTGGACAGGGGGCCGCGAGGCTACACCTTC
CAIRELDRGPRGYTF
>TRBV28|TRBD1|TRBJ1-1|16|-
TGTGCCAGCAGGAGAGTGGGACAGGGGGCCCACACTGAAGCTTTCTTT
CASRRVGQGAHTEAFF
>TRBV29-1|TRBD2|TRBJ2-1|16|-
TGCAGCGTTGGCCCTAGCGGGAGGGCCGCATCCAATGAGCAGTTCTTC
CSVGPSGRAASNEQFF
>TRBV4-3|-|TRBJ1-6|15|-
TGCGCCAGCAGCCAAGAGGGGGCCAGCGGCTCACCCCTCCACTTT
CASSQEGASGSPLHF
>TRBV25-1|-|TRBJ2-5|14|-
TGTGCCAGCAGTGAGTGGTCCGGACAGGAGACCCAGTACTTC
CASSEWSGQETQYF
>TRBV7-2|TRBD2|TRBJ2-7|16|-
TGTGCCAGCAGCTCGGTAGAGCGGGGGATACTCTACGAGCAGTACTTC
CASSSVERGILYEQYF
>TRBV29-1|TRBD2|TRBJ2-5|13|-
TGCAGCGCTGCCCCGGGACTAGGAGAGACCCAGTACTTC
CSAAPGLGETQYF
>TRBV27|TRBD2|TRBJ2-3|13|-
TGTGCCAGCGGGGTAGCGGGCGCAGATACGCAGTATTTT
CASGVAGADTQYF
>TRBV18|-|TRBJ2-6|17|-
TGTGCCAGCTCACCTCGACAGGCGTCCTCTGGGGCCAACGTCCTGACTTTC
CASSPRQASSGANVLTF
>TRBV18|TRBD2|TRBJ2-1|18|-
TGTGCCAGCTCACAGGGGAATAGACTAGCGGGAGCCTACAATGAGCAGTTCTTC
CASSQGNRLAGAYNEQFF
>TRBV5-1|TRBD2|TRBJ2-5|15|-
TGCGCCAGCAGCTTCGTTAGCGGGAGTGAAGAGACCCAGTACTTC
CASSFVSGSEETQYF
>TRBV28|-|TRBJ2-7|13|-
TGTGCCAGCAGTTCCCTAGGCCCGTACGAGCAGTACTTC
CASSSLGPYEQYF
>TRBV6-5|-|TRBJ2-5|13|once
TGTGCCAGCAGTTTTTACGAGCAAGAGACCCAGTACTTC
CASSFYEQETQYF
>TRBV5-1|TRBD1|TRBJ2-3|15|-
TGCGCCAGCAGCCCCGGACAGGGTGGGACAGATACGCAGTATTTT
CASSPGQGGTDTQYF
>TRBV5-6|-|TRBJ1-5|15|once
TGTGCCAGCAGCTTGGGGCGGGGGATGAATCAGCCCCAGCATTTT
CASSLGRGMNQPQHF
>TRBV6-1|TRBD1|TRBJ2-2|14|-
TGTGCCAGCAGTCCCAGGACAGGGACCGGGGAGCTGTTTTTT
CASSPRTGTGELFF
>TRBV28|-|TRBJ2-7|15|few
TGTGCCAGCAGTTCGCCTCCTGACAGCCACTACGAGCAGTACTTC
CASSSPPDSHYEQYF
>TRBV25-1|-|TRBJ2-7|14|-
TGTGCCAGCAGTGATGGAGGAACTACCTACGAGCAGTACTTC
CASSDGGTTYEQYF
>TRBV30|-|TRBJ2-7|13|-
TGTGCCCTGGGTAGAGGCGGTGGCTACGAGCAGTACTTC
CALGRGGGYEQYF
>TRBV11-2|TRBD2|TRBJ2-7|16|-
TGTGCCAGCAGCCCGAGAGGAGCGGGGGAACTACGTAGGGAGTACTTC
CASSPRGAGELRREYF
>TRBV4-2|TRBD2|TRBJ2-2|20|-
TGTGCCAGCAGCCAAGCCAATAAAAACGGGCTAGCGGGACCCACCGGGGAGCTGTTTTTT
CASSQANKNGLAGPTGELFF
>TRBV7-7|TRBD1|TRBJ1-1|14|-
TGTGCTAGCAGCCTACAGGGGAGTGGCACTGAAGCTTTCTTT
CASSLQGSGTEAFF
>TRBV5-1|-|TRBJ1-3|16|once
TGCGCCAGCAGCCCACAACAGGGTTTCTCTGGAAACACCATATATTTT
CASSPQQGFSGNTIYF
>TRBV5-5|-|TRBJ1-1|14|once
TGTGCCAGCAGCTGGGCACAGATGAACACTGAAGCTTTCTTT
CASSWAQMNTEAFF
>TRBV7-9|-|TRBJ2-7|14|-
TGTGCCAGCAGCCAAGGCCAGGGAAACTACGAGCAGTACTTC
CASSQGQGNYEQYF
>TRBV14|-|TRBJ2-5|14|-
TGTGCCAGCAGCCAGACTAGTCTCGGAGAGACCCAGTACTTC
CASSQTSLGETQYF
>TRBV30|-|TRBJ2-1|13|-
TGTGCCTGGAGTTCTCCCCTTTACAATGAGCAGTTCTTC
CAWSSPLYNEQFF
>TRBV5-1|TRBD2|TRBJ2-3|15|-
TGCGCCAGCAGCCCGGGAGGGGTAAGCACAGATACGCAGTATTTT
CASSPGGVSTDTQYF
>TRBV5-4|-|TRBJ2-4|12|-
TGTGCCAGCAGCGTAACAGGAAACATTCAGTACTTC
CASSVTGNIQYF
>TRBV5-4|TRBD2|TRBJ2-1|13|-
TGTGCCAGCAGCTCGGGGGGGGAGATTGAGCAGTTCTTC
CASSSGGEIEQFF
>TRBV12-5|TRBD1|TRBJ1-2|14|-
TGTGCTAGTGGTTTGGGGCAGGGGGTGGATGGCTACACCTTC
CASGLGQGVDGYTF